This T cell receptor beta chain was documented in a study of metastatic and nonmetastatic thyroid tumors. About the study: Across blood and tumor or nodule tissue, repertoires from malignant and benign thyroid patients were compared with one another.

With MiXCR, TCRdb reprocessed the PCR reads. The data hold around 8,000 clones, with approximately 30% observed a single time. The entire patient cohort was treatment-naive prior to thyroid surgery. This CDR3 has 15 amino acids. Germline V lookup: CDR1 MGHRA, CDR2 YSYEKL. The trim removed 4 bases at V and 5 bases at J, leaving 6 bases unmatched. This clone is categorized as medium-sized. Its antigen is as yet unknown. Study-level points and caveats: When malignant thyroid tumors were compared with benign nodules, TCR beta diversity was reportedly significantly higher in the malignant tumors. This held in both blood and tumor samples.

The sample comprised tumor tissue. This chain uses TRBV4-1 with TRBJ2-7, with 12 bases fitting TRBD1. This clonotype was sampled from a female donor with papillary thyroid cancer or a benign thyroid nodule (not recorded which). Some clones in this sample may be carry-over from other donors' samples. DNA for the CDR3: TGCGCCAGCAGCCGAACCGGGACAGGGGGCGACGAGCAGTACTTC. Residues: CASSRTGTGGDEQYF.